The next 22 T cell receptor beta chains were all read from a single sample in a study of naive and memory T cell subsets. The treatment is: skin biopsy from PPD injection site in Mantoux-positive individual. The library had UMIs added by 3' ligation of an oligonucleotide to TCR cDNA. The SP2 primer and nested alpha and beta constant region primers amplified ligated cDNA in four rounds. TCRdb passed the UMI-ligation and nested PCR reads through MiXCR, listing each CDR3 protein once. The sample carries approximately 21,000 distinct CDR3 sequences, nearly 6% recorded once. The source material was skin, sampled from a tuberculin skin test site. Receptors were obtained from an adult in good health.

By share, this clonotype ranks as medium-sized. The chain employs TRBV7-2 and TRBJ2-7; D is unclear. The V and J ends lost 1 base and 7 bases respectively, with 11 bases between them. Per the germline V gene, CDR1 is SGHTA and CDR2 is FQGNSA. This CDR3 is built from 13 residues. As DNA, the CDR3 is TGTGCCAGCAGCTTAGATTCTGCTTTTGAGCAGTACTTC. This codes for CASSLDSAFEQYF.

This clonotype was seen at least ten times. This sequence joins TRBV9 and TRBJ2-3; D could derive from TRBD1 or TRBD2 (6 bases each). The CDR3 covers 14 residues. Germline CDR1 SGDLS, CDR2 YYNGEE. Trimming took 4 bases from V and 3 from J, leaving 12 bases between them. Here the CDR3 reads CASSPRRGTDTQYF. Written as DNA, the CDR3 is TGTGCCAGCAGCCCGAGGAGGGGGACAGATACGCAGTATTTT.

This clonotype has just a few counts. This chain links TRBV19 with TRBJ2-5, with D uncertain. Trimming took 6 bases from V and 4 from J, leaving 9 bases between them. There are 12 residues in the CDR3. Germline V gene lookup returns CDR1 LNHDA and CDR2 SQIVND (reference sequence). The CDR3, as DNA: TGTGCCAGTAGCCGGTCTGGAGAGACCCAGTACTTC. This encodes CASSRSGETQYF.

This clonotype was detected ten times or more. This chain uses TRBV6-1 with TRBJ2-3; no reliable D call. The CDR3 sequence is 15 residues long. V was trimmed by 1 base and J by 2 bases, leaving 10 bases between them. Germline V gives CDR1 MNHNS, CDR2 SASEGT. Here the CDR3 reads CASSEGVDATDTQYF. As DNA, the CDR3 is TGTGCCAGCAGTGAAGGAGTGGATGCCACAGATACGCAGTATTTT.

Many counts were recorded for this clonotype. The chain has TRBV29-1 and TRBJ2-1, with D maybe TRBD2 (6 bases). V lost 4 bases and J lost 4, with 14 bases in between. Germline loops: CDR1 SQVTM, CDR2 ANQGSEA. The CDR3 loop spans 14 amino acids. In DNA form, the CDR3 reads TGCAGCGTTGGGGGGGAGACGTTATACAATGAGCAGTTCTTC. This gives the protein CSVGGETLYNEQFF.

This clonotype has just a few counts. The V call is TRBV20-1, the J call TRBJ1-1, with 8 bases fitting TRBD1. The CDR3 consists of 13 residues. Trimming removed 1 base from V and 10 bases from J; junction bases left unmatched: 8. The V gene's germline CDR1 is DFQATT and CDR2 SNEGSKA (reference sequence). CDR3 amino acids: CSARGGQVKGAFF. The DNA of the CDR3 is TGCAGTGCTAGAGGGGGACAGGTGAAGGGAGCTTTCTTT.

Sample share makes this clonotype medium-sized. The J gene is TRBJ2-1, the V gene TRBV20-1; 12 nucleotides agree with TRBD2. In germline, CDR1 is DFQATT, CDR2 SNEGSKA (reference sequence). V shed 5 bases, J shed 9 bases, and the junction held 11 bases outside the gene matches. This CDR3 spans 15 amino acids. CDR3 protein: CSASTTSGSIGEQFF. CDR3 nucleotides: TGCAGTGCTTCGACGACTAGCGGGAGTATTGGTGAGCAGTTCTTC.

The V gene is TRBV7-2, the J gene TRBJ2-2, with unresolved D. Trimming pared 5 bases from V and 1 base from J, leaving 8 bases between. This CDR3 contains 14 residues. The germline CDR1 and CDR2 sequences are SGHTA and FQGNSA. CDR3 residues: CASSPPGNTGELFF. The CDR3 DNA sequence: TGTGCCAGCAGCCCTCCAGGGAACACCGGGGAGCTGTTTTTT.

V usage is TRBV28 and J usage is TRBJ2-7; 14 bases fit TRBD2. After removal of 1 base from V and 2 bases from J, the junction contained 10 bases not matched to a gene. Germline V gene sequence: CDR1 MDHEN, CDR2 SYDVKM. The CDR3 extends over 19 amino acids. The CDR3 sequence is CASSLLPGLAGASAYEQYF. The CDR3 DNA is TGTGCCAGCAGTTTATTACCGGGACTAGCGGGAGCAAGCGCCTACGAGCAGTACTTC.

This clonotype occurred many times. The V gene is TRBV20-1, the J gene TRBJ2-7; a possible D gene is TRBD1 (5 bases). This CDR3 comprises 16 residues. Per the germline V gene, CDR1 is DFQATT and CDR2 is SNEGSKA (reference sequence). Trimming shortened V by 1 base and J by 0 bases, and 16 bases separated the two germline ends. Written as DNA, the CDR3 is TGCAGTGCTAGAGTGGGGCAGGGCAGAAACTCCTACGAGCAGTACTTC. This gives the protein CSARVGQGRNSYEQYF.

This CDR3 is CSGQRQTYEQYF. The CDR3 DNA sequence: TGCAGTGGTCAGCGACAAACCTACGAGCAGTACTTC. V is TRBV20-1 and J is TRBJ2-7, with no clear D. Germline V CDR1 and CDR2: DFQATT, SNEGSKA (reference sequence). V gave up 7 bases and J gave up 2 bases, with 12 bases separating them. CDR3 size: 12 residues.

This clonotype is medium-sized (0.01 to 0.1%) within its sample. The J gene is TRBJ2-4, the V gene TRBV3-1; 7 bases align to TRBD1. There are 14 residues in the CDR3. Germline V gene data show CDR1 as LGHDT and CDR2 as YNNKEL (reference sequence). The trim removed 0 bases at V and 9 bases at J, leaving 5 bases unmatched. The CDR3 here is CASSQDWAGGIQYF. CDR3 sequence (DNA): TGTGCCAGCAGCCAAGATTGGGCAGGGGGCATTCAGTACTTC.

Comment on this clonotype: A read error may account for a junction end that differs from germline. The J gene is TRBJ2-4, the V gene TRBV7-7, with 12 bases that match TRBD2. In germline, CDR1 is SSHAT, CDR2 FNYEAQ (reference sequence). CDR3 size: 14 residues. CDR3 protein: CASSASGRDNIQYF. DNA of the CDR3: TGTGCTAGCAGCGCTAGCGGGAGGGATAACATTCAGTACTTC.

This clonotype was detected ten times or more. The rearrangement uses TRBV4-2 and TRBJ2-1, with 8 positions matching TRBD2. V gave up 1 base and J gave up 7 bases; unmatched junction bases: 12. Germline-derived CDR1 and CDR2 are LGHNA and YNFKEQ. This CDR3 region has 17 residues. In nucleotides, the CDR3 is TGTGCCAGCAGCCAAGTGGCCGGGGGACTAGACTTTAATGAGCAGTTCTTC. It encodes CASSQVAGGLDFNEQFF.

This clonotype was recorded a few times. The chain links TRBV5-1 to TRBJ2-6; 9 bases fit TRBD1. Unmatched junction bases numbered 4, after V lost 4 bases and J lost 2 bases. This CDR3 has 16 amino acids. Germline CDR1 and CDR2: SGHRS and YFSETQ. The CDR3 DNA is TGCGCCAGCAGCGTGTACAGGGGGCCTGGGGCCAACGTCCTGACTTTC. The encoded protein is CASSVYRGPGANVLTF.

This clonotype was seen at least ten times. The chain links TRBV7-9 to TRBJ2-1; no clear D gene. CDR1 SEHNR and CDR2 FQNEAQ come from the germline V gene (reference sequence). V was trimmed by 2 bases and J by 8 bases, leaving 10 bases between them. The CDR3 loop spans 13 amino acids. The CDR3 loop is CASSLTESHEQFF. CDR3 sequence (DNA): TGTGCCAGCAGCTTAACCGAGTCCCATGAGCAGTTCTTC.

The table lists this clonotype with a few counts. V gene TRBV6-2 or TRBV6-3 combines with J gene TRBJ1-1; D remains unclear. V was shortened by 1 base and J by 5 bases, with 11 bases between the two germline ends. Looked up from germline, CDR1 is MNHEY and CDR2 is SVGEGT. The CDR3 runs 14 residues. The CDR3, as DNA: TGTGCCAGCAGTTACTGGTTTTGGAGGACTGAAGCTTTCTTT. Protein sequence: CASSYWFWRTEAFF.

This clonotype was seen at least ten times. The chain has TRBV20-1 and TRBJ2-7; D assignment may be TRBD1 or TRBD2 (5 bases each). CDR1 DFQATT and CDR2 SNEGSKA come from the germline V gene (reference sequence). V was clipped by 5 bases and J by 2 bases, with 19 bases between them. The CDR3 sequence is 15 residues long. The CDR3, as DNA: TGCAGTGCTCATAACCGGGACCAAGCCGCCTACGAGCAGTACTTC. This gives the protein CSAHNRDQAAYEQYF.

This clonotype is categorized as medium-sized. The chain joins TRBV12-3 or TRBV12-4 to TRBJ2-1; D possibly matches TRBD1 or TRBD2 (5 bases each). The CDR3 loop spans 14 amino acids. V was clipped by 0 bases and J by 6 bases, with 9 bases between them. The CDR3 sequence: CASSLAHGANEQFF. For the CDR3, the DNA is TGTGCCAGCAGTTTAGCGCACGGGGCCAATGAGCAGTTCTTC.

This clonotype was detected ten times or more. The chain couples TRBV18 to TRBJ2-5, with D uncertain. The CDR3 is 11 amino acids. The V gene lost 4 bases and the J gene lost 4 bases, with 4 bases spanning the gap. Germline V lookup: CDR1 KGHSH, CDR2 LQKENI. CDR3 DNA: TGTGCCAGCTCACTTTTAGAGACCCAGTACTTC. Its translation: CASSLLETQYF.

This clonotype was observed many times. CDR3 sequence reads: CASSQGGTGAAPREAKNIQYF. CDR3 nucleotides: TGTGCCAGCAGCCAAGGGGGGACAGGGGCCGCCCCCCGGGAAGCCAAAAACATTCAGTACTTC. The rearrangement uses TRBV14 and TRBJ2-4, with TRBD1 matching 10 bases. CDR1 is SGHDN and CDR2 is FVKESK in the germline V gene. The CDR3 sequence is 21 residues long. The V segment lost 1 base and the J segment 0 bases; nucleotides outside the gene matches: 15.

Note on this clonotype: A read error may be the cause here, since a much bigger clone is one base away. The chain links TRBV11-2 to TRBJ2-7; unclear D gene. The germline V gene encodes CDR1 SGHAT and CDR2 FQNNGV. With 2 bases removed from V and 3 bases from J, the gap between germline ends came to 14 bases. The CDR3 has 15 residues. The CDR3 DNA is TGTGCCAGCAGCTTAATGGCCGCATTCGGCTACGAGCAGTACTTC. Protein product: CASSLMAAFGYEQYF.